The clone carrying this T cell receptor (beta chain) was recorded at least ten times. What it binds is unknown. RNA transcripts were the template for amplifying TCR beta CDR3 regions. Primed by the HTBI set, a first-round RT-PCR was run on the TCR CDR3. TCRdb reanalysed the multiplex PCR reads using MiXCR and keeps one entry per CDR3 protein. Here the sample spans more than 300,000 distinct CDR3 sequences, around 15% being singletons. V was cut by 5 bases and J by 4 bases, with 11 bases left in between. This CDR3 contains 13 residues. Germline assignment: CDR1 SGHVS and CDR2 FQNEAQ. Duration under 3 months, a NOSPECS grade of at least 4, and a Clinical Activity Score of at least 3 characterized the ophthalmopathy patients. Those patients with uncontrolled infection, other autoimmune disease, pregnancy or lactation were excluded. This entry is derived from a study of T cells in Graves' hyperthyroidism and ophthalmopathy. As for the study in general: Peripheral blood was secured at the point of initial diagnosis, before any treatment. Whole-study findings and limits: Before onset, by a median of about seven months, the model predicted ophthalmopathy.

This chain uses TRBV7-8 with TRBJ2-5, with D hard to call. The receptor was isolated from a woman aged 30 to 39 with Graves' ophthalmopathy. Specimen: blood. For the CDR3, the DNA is TGTGCCAGCAGCATTTGGAACTTAGAGACCCAGTACTTC. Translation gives CASSIWNLETQYF.